This T cell receptor (beta chain) was sequenced during a study of T cell responses to AZD1222 COVID-19 vaccine. Sequencing was performed with immunoSEQ multiplex PCR; in TCRdb, only in-frame clones are kept and a portion is missing. This sample carries 100,000 to 150,000 clones, 85% to 90% of them seen once, and the ten largest clones take 20% to 25%. The CDR3 runs 13 residues. Trimming pared 4 bases from V and 2 bases from J, leaving 8 bases between. Sequencing used peripheral blood, obtained on day 0 of AZD1222 vaccination. The V gene is TRBV12-3 or TRBV12-4, the J gene TRBJ1-2; perhaps TRBD1 as D (5 bases). This sequence was found in an adult in good health. CDR3 sequence (DNA): TGTGCCAGCAGTTCAAGACAGAACTATGGCTACACCTTC. Translated, it gives CASSSRQNYGYTF.